These 26 T cell receptor beta chains originate from one sample sequenced in a study of blood T cell repertoires in COVID-19. Produced via immunoSEQ multiplex PCR; TCRdb's table is partial and in-frame only. The sample yields about 62,000 clones, roughly nine tenths seen once. Sequencing was done on a sample of peripheral blood. These receptors were collected from a woman in her sixties or seventies with COVID-19, enrolled during active disease.

The V gene is TRBV7-3, the J gene TRBJ2-2; TRBD2 agrees at 7 bases. Germline loops: CDR1 SGHTA, CDR2 FQGTGA. The CDR3 is 18 residues long. V lost 5 bases, J lost 7 bases, and 19 bases stayed unmatched. In nucleotides, the CDR3 is TGTGCCAGCAGCCCCAACCACCGGCGGGGGAGAGGTGGCGGGGAGCTGTTTTTT. Translation: CASSPNHRRGRGGGELFF. Using reference TRBV7-3 and TRBJ2-2 for the parts outside the CDR3, the full variable domain is GAGVSQTPSNKVTEKGKYVELRCDPISGHTALYWYRQSLGQGPEFLIYFQGTGAADDSGLPNDRFFAVRPEGSVSTLKIQRTERGDSAVYLCASSPNHRRGRGGGELFFGEGSRLTVL.

This sequence joins TRBV4-2 and TRBJ2-7; 11 bases are a match to TRBD2. The CDR3 sequence is 18 residues long. CDR1 and CDR2 from the germline V gene are LGHNA and YNFKEQ. Losses at the gene ends were 5 bases for V and 0 bases for J; bases not matched to a gene: 12. DNA for the CDR3: TGTGCCAGCAGCGAGGGGCTAGCGGGAGGAGAAAGCTCCTACGAGCAGTACTTC. It yields the protein CASSEGLAGGESSYEQYF.

The rearrangement links TRBV19 to TRBJ1-5; the match to TRBD1 covers 12 bases. The CDR3 has 15 residues. Germline lookup yields CDR1 LNHDA and CDR2 SQIVND (reference sequence). J lost 6 bases, V lost 8 bases, and 8 bases had no gene match. CDR3 amino acids: CASDMGTGGIQPQHF. In nucleotides, the CDR3 is TGTGCCAGTGACATGGGGACAGGGGGCATTCAGCCCCAGCATTTT. Filled out from reference TRBV19 and TRBJ1-5, the complete variable domain reads DGGITQSPKYLFRKEGQNVTLSCEQNLNHDAMYWYRQDPGQGLRLIYYSQIVNDFQKGDIAEGYSVSREKKESFPLTVTSAQKNPTAFYLCASDMGTGGIQPQHFGDGTRLSIL.

The rearrangement links TRBV19 to TRBJ2-3; TRBD1 matches at 7 bases. This CDR3 is 15 amino acids long. Looked up from germline, CDR1 is LNHDA and CDR2 is SQIVND (reference sequence). The V and J ends lost 3 bases and 0 bases, in that order; junction bases with no gene match: 3. The CDR3: CASSIEGASTDTQYF. CDR3 in DNA: TGTGCCAGTAGTATTGAGGGGGCTAGCACAGATACGCAGTATTTT.

The chain combines TRBV19 with TRBJ2-7; tentative D call: TRBD1 (5 bases). Trimming removed 7 bases from V and 3 bases from J, with 10 bases in between. CDR1 LNHDA and CDR2 SQIVND come from the germline V gene (reference sequence). The CDR3 extends over 12 amino acids. CDR3 sequence reads: CASTSRGYEQYF. CDR3 DNA: TGTGCCAGTACCTCAAGGGGCTACGAGCAGTACTTC.

This clone showed up just once. V usage is TRBV7-2 and J usage is TRBJ1-1; 9 nucleotides match TRBD1. The CDR3 is 14 residues long. J gave up 4 bases and V 5 bases, and 5 bases lay outside the gene matches. Germline V lookup: CDR1 SGHTA, CDR2 FQGNSA. CDR3 nucleotides: TGTGCCAGCAGCAGGGACAGGGTAGGCACTGAAGCTTTCTTT. This codes for CASSRDRVGTEAFF.

The genes are TRBV11-3 and TRBJ2-7; 9 bases match TRBD2. The CDR3 has 16 residues. Trimming at V came to 5 bases and at J to 2 bases, leaving 10 bases not matched to a gene. From germline, CDR1 is SGHNT and CDR2 YENEEA. CDR3 sequence: CASSPGASGITYEQYF. DNA of the CDR3: TGTGCCAGCAGCCCAGGGGCTAGCGGGATCACCTACGAGCAGTACTTC.

This clone came up a few times. The chain joins TRBV15 to TRBJ1-3, with D perhaps TRBD1 (6 bases). The V end lost 4 bases, the J end lost 0 bases, and 13 bases lay between the germline ends. This CDR3 spans 16 amino acids. Germline V lookup: CDR1 LNHNV, CDR2 YYDKDF (reference sequence). CDR3 amino acids: CATSTLQGLSGNTIYF. CDR3 nucleotides: TGTGCCACCAGCACCCTACAGGGCCTCTCTGGAAACACCATATATTTT.

J is TRBJ1-2 and V is TRBV7-8; no clear D. The V and J ends lost 1 base and 3 bases respectively, with 12 bases between them. The CDR3 spans 15 residues. Germline loops: CDR1 SGHVS, CDR2 FQNEAQ. The DNA of the CDR3 is TGTGCCAGCAGCTTAGTGAGTTACAGCTACTATGGCTACACCTTC. As protein: CASSLVSYSYYGYTF.

This rearrangement joins TRBV11-2 to TRBJ2-3; 7 bases fit TRBD2. The CDR3 sequence is 16 residues long. The trim removed 4 bases at V and 0 bases at J, leaving 7 bases unmatched. Germline V gene sequence: CDR1 SGHAT, CDR2 FQNNGV. Here the CDR3 DNA reads TGTGCCAGCAGCTCCCGACTAGCCCCTAGCACAGATACGCAGTATTTT. This encodes CASSSRLAPSTDTQYF.

The V and J genes are TRBV18 and TRBJ1-3, with D perhaps matching TRBD1 (6 bases). Trimming removed 4 bases from V and 4 bases from J, with 11 bases in between. The CDR3 has 14 amino acids. Germline assignment: CDR1 KGHSH and CDR2 LQKENI. The CDR3 sequence: CASSRTGNGNTIYF. The CDR3, as DNA: TGTGCCAGCTCACGCACAGGGAACGGAAACACCATATATTTT.

The chain has TRBV5-1 and TRBJ1-2, with 7 bases fitting TRBD1. The germline CDR1 and CDR2 sequences are SGHRS and YFSETQ. The ends lost 5 bases at V and 4 bases at J; junction bases unmatched: 8. The CDR3 is 14 residues long. The CDR3 protein is CASSHDRVVYGYTF. The CDR3 nucleotides are TGCGCCAGCAGTCACGACAGGGTGGTCTATGGCTACACCTTC. Filled out from reference TRBV5-1 and TRBJ1-2, the complete variable domain reads KAGVTQTPRYLIKTRGQQVTLSCSPISGHRSVSWYQQTPGQGLQFLFEYFSETQRNKGNFPGRFSGRQFSNSRSEMNVSTLELGDSALYLCASSHDRVVYGYTFGSGTRLTVV.

This chain uses TRBV27 with TRBJ2-7; tentative D call: TRBD1 (5 bases). V lost 3 bases to trimming and J lost 0 bases, with 6 bases between them. The CDR3 runs 13 residues. Germline V gene lookup returns CDR1 MNHEY and CDR2 SMNVEV (reference sequence). As DNA, the CDR3 is TGTGCCAGCAGTTTGGACACCTCCTACGAGCAGTACTTC. Amino acids: CASSLDTSYEQYF.

This clone was detected once. The chain has TRBV28 and TRBJ1-4, with TRBD1 matching over 7 bases. The CDR3 contains 16 residues. Germline V gene sequence: CDR1 MDHEN, CDR2 SYDVKM. With 6 bases clipped from V and 6 bases from J, the junction kept 13 bases outside the gene matches. CDR3 amino acids: CASSIRGGTAYEKLFF. The CDR3 coding sequence is TGTGCCAGCAGCATCCGGGGGGGGACAGCCTATGAAAAACTGTTTTTT.

The chain joins TRBV19 to TRBJ2-1, with D possibly TRBD2 on 6 matching bases. Per germline, CDR1 LNHDA and CDR2 SQIVND (reference sequence). Trimming took 2 bases from V and 8 from J, leaving 19 bases between them. CDR3 length: 16 residues. This CDR3 is CASSIIRGLLSHEQFF. As DNA, the CDR3 is TGTGCCAGTAGTATAATAAGGGGACTTCTATCCCATGAGCAGTTCTTC.

The CDR3 DNA reads as TGTGCCAGCAGCTTAGGTGTTAGCGGGGTCCACGAGCAGTACTTC. Its protein product is CASSLGVSGVHEQYF. This chain uses TRBV7-2 with TRBJ2-7; 8 nucleotides align to TRBD2. Germline lookup yields CDR1 SGHTA and CDR2 FQGNSA. This CDR3 spans 15 amino acids. V lost 1 base to trimming and J lost 5 bases; unmatched junction nucleotides: 7.

The chain carries TRBV7-2 and TRBJ1-5; 7 positions match TRBD1. CDR1 and CDR2 from the germline V gene are SGHTA and FQGNSA. With 3 bases clipped from V and 15 bases from J, the junction kept 11 bases outside the gene matches. The CDR3 covers 13 residues. The CDR3 DNA sequence: TGTGCCAGCAGCTTGGGTGACAGGGTGGTTAGGCATTTT. This encodes CASSLGDRVVRHF. Full variable domain (outside the CDR3, taken from reference TRBV7-2 and TRBJ1-5): GAGVSQSPSNKVTEKGKDVELRCDPISGHTALYWYRQSLGQGLEFLIYFQGNSAPDKSGLPSDRFSAERTGGSVSTLTIQRTQQEDSAVYLCASSLGDRVVRHFGDGTRLSIL.

V and J are TRBV5-1 and TRBJ1-1, with a tentative D call TRBD1 (6 bases). The CDR3 has 14 amino acids. Germline-derived CDR1 and CDR2 are SGHRS and YFSETQ. V gave up 0 bases and J gave up 5 bases, with 11 bases separating them. The CDR3 nucleotides are TGCGCCAGCAGCTTGGGGGCCAGGGGTACTGAAGCTTTCTTT. Protein: CASSLGARGTEAFF.

The V gene is TRBV28, the J gene TRBJ2-7; 8 bases are a match to TRBD2. The CDR3 spans 16 residues. With V trimmed by 2 bases and J by 1 base, 7 bases remained unmatched. In germline, CDR1 is MDHEN, CDR2 SYDVKM. The CDR3 spells CASSLGFPSGSYEQYF. CDR3 nucleotide sequence: TGTGCCAGCAGTTTAGGGTTCCCTAGCGGGTCCTACGAGCAGTACTTC. Supplemented by reference TRBV28 and TRBJ2-7, the full variable domain reads DVKVTQSSRYLVKRTGEKVFLECVQDMDHENMFWYRQDPGLGLRLIYFSYDVKMKEKGDIPEGYSVSREKKERFSLILESASTNQTSMYLCASSLGFPSGSYEQYFGPGTRLTVT.

This clone was recorded a few times. The chain has TRBV5-6 and TRBJ1-1; D possibly corresponds to TRBD1 (5 bases). Looked up from germline, CDR1 is SGHDT and CDR2 is YYEEEE. Trimming shortened V by 0 bases and J by 5 bases, and 17 bases separated the two germline ends. This CDR3 contains 16 residues. The CDR3 here is CASSLVISGGGTEAFF. The CDR3 DNA reads TGTGCCAGCAGCTTGGTCATCTCGGGGGGAGGGACTGAAGCTTTCTTT.

This chain connects TRBV10-3 to TRBJ2-7; D might be TRBD2 (5 bases). From germline, CDR1 is ENHRY and CDR2 SYGVKD. Trimming removed 2 bases from V and 2 bases from J, with 16 bases in between. The CDR3 consists of 16 residues. The CDR3, as DNA: TGTGCCATCAGTGAGCCCGGGCTAGCTGCAACCTACGAGCAGTACTTC. Its protein product is CAISEPGLAATYEQYF.

The chain uses TRBV6-6 and TRBJ1-2; maybe TRBD1 (5 bases). With 6 bases removed from V and 3 bases from J, the gap between germline ends came to 11 bases. The CDR3 is made up of 13 amino acids. Germline lookup yields CDR1 MNHNY and CDR2 SVGAGI (reference sequence). The CDR3: CASSHTGDYGYTF. In DNA, the CDR3 is TGTGCCAGCAGCCATACAGGAGACTATGGCTACACCTTC.

The V and J genes are TRBV30 and TRBJ1-4; 7 bases map to TRBD1. This CDR3 comprises 14 residues. Germline assignment: CDR1 GTSNPN and CDR2 SVGIG (reference sequence). V shed 6 bases, J shed 4 bases, and the junction held 8 bases outside the gene matches. In nucleotides, the CDR3 is TGTGCCTGTCCCAGGACAGGCCTTAATGAAAAACTGTTTTTT. Translating it yields CACPRTGLNEKLFF.

The V and J genes are TRBV29-1 and TRBJ1-1; no clear D gene. The germline V and J ends were trimmed by 6 bases and 0 bases, with 8 bases remaining between them. In germline, CDR1 is SQVTM, CDR2 ANQGSEA. This CDR3 is 12 amino acids long. CDR3 amino acids: CSVLHMNTEAFF. Here the CDR3 DNA reads TGCAGCGTACTACATATGAACACTGAAGCTTTCTTT.

The V and J genes are TRBV6-2 or TRBV6-3 and TRBJ2-1; TRBD1 matches 7 bases. V was clipped by 5 bases and J by 6 bases; unmatched bases: 7. In germline, CDR1 is MNHEY, CDR2 SVGEGT. The CDR3 is made up of 14 amino acids. The CDR3 bases are TGTGCCAGCAGTACGGGACAGTCAAGCAATGAGCAGTTCTTC. As protein: CASSTGQSSNEQFF.

The J gene is TRBJ2-3, the V gene TRBV18; maybe TRBD1 (6 bases). Trimming took 6 bases from V and 3 from J, leaving 10 bases between them. Germline CDR1 KGHSH, CDR2 LQKENI. This CDR3 contains 13 residues. CDR3 nucleotide sequence: TGTGCCAGCTCGCCCACAGGGACAGATACGCAGTATTTT. This codes for CASSPTGTDTQYF.